This is a list of T cell receptor beta chains from one sample in a study of blood T cell repertoires in COVID-19. This table comes from immunoSEQ multiplex PCR, and its TCRdb copy is limited to in-frame clones, with some not included. Among 250,000 to 300,000 clones, around four fifths were seen once, and the ten largest hold about 5.7%. The sample consisted of peripheral blood. All receptors derive from a man at least 80 years old with acute or convalescent COVID-19. Each CDR3 is given with its conserved first and last residue. The D gene is left open where the match is weak. Part of the rows lack a size; the others show once, few, many or a class for expanded clones.

clone_size d_call j_call v_call cdr3_length cdr3_aa cdr3_nt
few NA TRBJ2-3 TRBV24-1 14 CATSDGDFTDTQYF TGTGCCACCAGTGATGGGGACTTCACAGATACGCAGTATTTT
NA TRBD1 TRBJ1-5 TRBV2 14 CASRETGVGQPQHF TGTGCCAGCAGGGAAACAGGGGTAGGTCAGCCCCAGCATTTT
NA NA TRBJ2-1 TRBV7-7 13 CASSLGRGYEQFF TGTGCCAGCAGCTTAGGGCGAGGATATGAGCAGTTCTTC
NA TRBD2 TRBJ2-3 TRBV18 16 CASSPRLAGEGDTQYF TGTGCCAGCTCACCGCGACTAGCGGGAGAGGGAGATACGCAGTATTTT
NA NA TRBJ2-3 TRBV11-2 13 CASSLVRTDTQYF TGTGCCAGCAGCTTAGTGCGGACAGATACGCAGTATTTT
NA TRBD2 TRBJ2-5 TRBV2 13 CASRIAGGETQYF TGTGCCAGTCGCATAGCGGGAGGCGAGACCCAGTACTTC
NA TRBD1 TRBJ2-3 TRBV4-1 16 CASSQEDRGYTDTQYF TGCGCCAGCAGCCAAGAGGACAGGGGGTACACAGATACGCAGTATTTT
NA NA TRBJ2-1 TRBV10-2 15 CASSDVQTYYNEQFF TGCGCCAGCAGTGATGTTCAAACCTACTACAATGAGCAGTTCTTC
few NA TRBJ1-4 TRBV7-9 14 CASSRPGLGEKLFF TGTGCCAGCAGCCGACCGGGACTAGGCGAAAAACTGTTTTTT
NA TRBD2 TRBJ2-5 TRBV3-1/TRBV3-2 16 CASSRSWGGTRETQYF TGTGCCAGCAGCCGGAGCTGGGGGGGGACTCGGGAGACCCAGTACTTC
NA NA TRBJ1-1 TRBV5-6 14 CASSFGGGGTEAFF TGTGCCAGCAGCTTCGGGGGTGGAGGCACTGAAGCTTTCTTT
NA TRBD2 TRBJ2-7 TRBV4-1 16 CASSRGLAGGSYEQYF TGCGCCAGCAGCCGGGGACTAGCGGGAGGATCCTACGAGCAGTACTTC
NA NA TRBJ1-5 TRBV10-3 13 CATQLGGGQPQHF TGTGCCACCCAGCTAGGGGGGGGTCAGCCCCAGCATTTT
NA NA TRBJ1-3 TRBV6-5 15 CASSPVSGAGNTIYF TGTGCCAGCAGCCCAGTATCGGGGGCTGGAAACACCATATATTTT
NA NA TRBJ2-3 TRBV27 12 CASSLSRDTQYF TGTGCCAGCAGTTTATCGAGAGATACGCAGTATTTT
once TRBD2 TRBJ2-1 TRBV2 14 CASSPTSGPGEQFF TGTGCCAGCAGTCCGACTAGCGGGCCGGGGGAGCAGTTCTTC
NA TRBD1 TRBJ2-1 TRBV7-9 12 CATGQGDNEQFF TGTGCCACTGGACAGGGTGACAATGAGCAGTTCTTC
NA NA TRBJ1-6 TRBV18 15 CASSPGGRVASPLHF TGTGCCAGCTCACCGGGTGGCAGGGTAGCTTCACCCCTCCACTTT
once TRBD1 TRBJ2-7 TRBV29-1 14 CSVEDSRGRSEQYF TGCAGCGTTGAAGACAGCAGGGGGCGATCCGAGCAGTACTTC
once TRBD1 TRBJ1-1 TRBV19 18 CASSISPPGQGAWTEAFF TGTGCCAGTAGTATTAGCCCACCAGGACAGGGGGCTTGGACTGAAGCTTTCTTT
NA TRBD1 TRBJ2-5 TRBV5-1 14 CASGYGPGGETQYF TGCGCCAGCGGTTACGGACCAGGGGGAGAGACCCAGTACTTC
NA TRBD2 TRBJ2-3 TRBV2 17 CASSGVAGDYRTDTQYF TGTGCCAGCAGTGGTGTAGCGGGGGATTACCGCACAGATACGCAGTATTTT
NA TRBD1 TRBJ2-3 TRBV28 17 CASSLAWTGGFWDTQYF TGTGCCAGCAGTTTAGCTTGGACAGGGGGCTTTTGGGATACGCAGTATTTT
NA NA TRBJ1-5 TRBV19 16 CASNSAGGSSNQPQHF TGTGCCAGTAATTCCGCTGGAGGGTCGAGCAATCAGCCCCAGCATTTT
NA TRBD2 TRBJ2-5 TRBV3-1/TRBV3-2 15 CASRRLAGAGETQYF TGTGCCAGCAGACGACTAGCGGGAGCGGGGGAGACCCAGTACTTC
few NA TRBJ1-1 TRBV28 13 CASSSHRNTEAFF TGTGCCAGCAGTTCCCACAGGAACACTGAAGCTTTCTTT
NA NA TRBJ1-2 TRBV20-1 10 CSARLVRHTF TGCAGTGCTAGACTAGTCCGCCACACCTTC
NA TRBD2 TRBJ2-5 TRBV15 14 CATSSGTTQETQYF TGTGCCACCAGCTCCGGGACTACACAAGAGACCCAGTACTTC
NA TRBD2 TRBJ2-7 TRBV7-9 15 CASRVLAGSSYEQYF TGTGCCAGCAGGGTCCTAGCGGGCAGCTCCTACGAGCAGTACTTC
few NA TRBJ1-1 TRBV21-1 14 CASSKPTGRAEAFF TGTGCCAGCAGCAAGCCGACAGGAAGAGCTGAAGCTTTCTTT
NA NA TRBJ2-6 TRBV10-2 14 CASSGGPGANVLTF TGCGCCAGCAGTGGGGGCCCTGGGGCCAACGTCCTGACTTTC
NA TRBD2 TRBJ2-1 TRBV5-1 15 CASSLAGGPGNEQFF TGCGCCAGCAGCCTAGCGGGGGGGCCCGGCAATGAGCAGTTCTTC
NA NA TRBJ2-7 TRBV5-4 13 CASSPIQGYEQYF TGTGCCAGCAGCCCAATTCAGGGTTACGAGCAGTACTTC
NA NA TRBJ1-5 TRBV28 14 CASSYSGGNQPQHF TGTGCCAGCAGTTATTCGGGCGGGAATCAGCCCCAGCATTTT
NA TRBD2 TRBJ2-5 TRBV7-4 17 CASSTGLAGAPGETQYF TGTGCCAGCAGCACCGGACTAGCGGGAGCCCCCGGAGAGACCCAGTACTTC
NA TRBD2 TRBJ2-1 TRBV2 15 CASKPGLATYNEQFF TGTGCCAGCAAACCGGGACTAGCGACCTACAATGAGCAGTTCTTC
few NA TRBJ2-7 TRBV7-6 14 CASSFRQNRGEQYF TGTGCCAGCAGCTTTAGACAGAATCGGGGGGAGCAGTACTTC
NA TRBD1 TRBJ2-1 TRBV19 15 CASSRTGTGGREQFF TGTGCCAGTAGTCGTACCGGGACAGGGGGCCGTGAGCAGTTCTTC
NA TRBD2 TRBJ2-1 TRBV12-3/TRBV12-4 13 CASRSSGGGEQFF TGTGCCAGCAGGAGCTCGGGGGGGGGTGAGCAGTTCTTC
NA TRBD1 TRBJ2-7 TRBV28 16 CASSFAGTGLSYEQYF TGTGCCAGCAGTTTCGCCGGGACAGGTTTGTCCTACGAGCAGTACTTC
NA TRBD1 TRBJ1-2 TRBV9 14 CASSVGNRGYGYTF TGTGCCAGCAGCGTAGGTAACAGGGGGTATGGCTACACCTTC
NA NA TRBJ2-1 TRBV27 15 CASSSALSSYNEQFF TGTGCCAGCAGTTCCGCCTTGAGCTCCTACAATGAGCAGTTCTTC
NA TRBD2 TRBJ2-7 TRBV5-6 15 CASSLTGTSGYEQYF TGTGCCAGCAGCTTGACAGGGACTAGCGGCTACGAGCAGTACTTC
NA NA TRBJ2-6 TRBV9 20 CASSGLVGGGSYAGANVLTF TGTGCCAGCAGCGGTCTTGTTGGGGGCGGGAGTTACGCTGGGGCCAACGTCCTGACTTTC
NA NA TRBJ1-2 TRBV5-1 15 CASSLGGTPNYGYTF TGCGCCAGCAGCTTGGGCGGGACGCCTAACTATGGCTACACCTTC
NA TRBD2 TRBJ2-3 TRBV5-1 15 CASTPRGGSTDTQYF TGCGCCAGCACCCCACGGGGGGGGAGCACAGATACGCAGTATTTT
NA TRBD1 TRBJ2-1 TRBV19 17 CASSTHPDRAEYNEQFF TGTGCCAGTAGTACTCACCCGGACAGGGCGGAGTACAATGAGCAGTTCTTC
NA NA TRBJ2-1 TRBV18 15 CASSPLAGNYNEQFF TGTGCCAGCTCACCACTGGCAGGTAACTACAATGAGCAGTTCTTC
NA TRBD2 TRBJ2-1 TRBV7-2 19 CASSLRRLAGLSSYNEQFF TGTGCCAGCAGCTTAAGGAGACTAGCGGGGTTAAGCTCCTACAATGAGCAGTTCTTC
NA NA TRBJ2-7 TRBV3-1/TRBV3-2 18 CASSHWRGQSRSGYEQYF TGTGCCAGCAGCCATTGGCGGGGACAGTCAAGGAGCGGTTACGAGCAGTACTTC
NA TRBD2 TRBJ2-5 TRBV14 17 CASSQGKTSGSYGTQYF TGTGCCAGCAGCCAAGGAAAGACTAGCGGGAGTTACGGGACCCAGTACTTC